This entry lists 6 T cell receptor beta chains sequenced from one sample in a study of T cells in localized non-small cell lung cancer. Profiled with immunoSEQ multiplex PCR; TCRdb holds only in-frame clones, not every one. This table has roughly 25,000 clones, approximately 84% appearing once. The sample in question was PBMCs, obtained before any cancer treatment. Receptors originate from a man aged 40 to 70 with stage II lung adenocarcinoma.

The chain joins TRBV2 to TRBJ1-4, with TRBD1 matching over 8 bases. The CDR3 contains 14 residues. V trimming: 5 bases; J trimming: 5 bases; junction bases outside the gene matches: 4. Germline V gene lookup returns CDR1 SNHLY and CDR2 FYNNEI. CDR3 DNA: TGTGCCAGCAGTTTACAGGGGGGGAATGAAAAACTGTTTTTT. It specifies CASSLQGGNEKLFF.

This clone was picked up a small number of times. The chain couples TRBV18 to TRBJ1-5; D not certain. CDR1 and CDR2 from the germline V gene are KGHSH and LQKENI. The CDR3 totals 14 residues. V was clipped by 2 bases and J by 6 bases, with 11 bases between them. The CDR3, as DNA: TGTGCCAGCTCACCATCGGGCGGGGTTCAGCCCCAGCATTTT. This encodes CASSPSGGVQPQHF.

The chain couples TRBV5-4 to TRBJ2-3; no definite D call. The V end was cut by 0 bases, the J end by 2 bases, with 1 base between. The CDR3 sequence is 12 residues long. CDR1 is SGHNT and CDR2 is YYREEE in the germline V gene (reference sequence). This CDR3 is CASSLATDTQYF. The CDR3 DNA follows: TGTGCCAGCAGCTTGGCCACAGATACGCAGTATTTT.

The genes are TRBV11-3 and TRBJ2-7; 8 positions match TRBD2. Germline trimming cut 6 bases from V and 1 base from J; bases unmatched to any gene: 8. This CDR3 contains 15 residues. From germline, CDR1 is SGHNT and CDR2 YENEEA. CDR3 coding DNA: TGTGCCAGCAGTCCTAGCGGGCCCACTTCCTACGAGCAGTACTTC. This sequence encodes CASSPSGPTSYEQYF.

This chain uses TRBV27 with TRBJ1-6; no firm D call. The CDR3 contains 15 residues. Trimming removed 7 bases from V and 0 bases from J, with 10 bases in between. Germline-derived CDR1 and CDR2 are MNHEY and SMNVEV (reference sequence). In DNA, the CDR3 is TGTGCCAGCACTCCTGAAACCTCCTATAATTCACCCCTCCACTTT. This sequence encodes CASTPETSYNSPLHF.

The CDR3 DNA follows: TGTGCCAGCGGGTTCGGGACTTTCTCCTACGAGCAGTACTTC. Translation gives CASGFGTFSYEQYF. This chain uses TRBV7-8 with TRBJ2-7; perhaps TRBD2 as D (6 bases). The CDR3 covers 14 residues. V was cut by 8 bases and J by 0 bases, with 14 bases left in between. The germline V gene encodes CDR1 SGHVS and CDR2 FQNEAQ. The whole variable domain, remainder taken from reference TRBV7-8 and TRBJ2-7, is GAGVSQSPRYKVAKRGQDVALRCDPISGHVSLFWYQQALGQGPEFLTYFQNEAQLDKSGLPSDRFFAERPEGSVSTLKIQRTQQEDSAVYLCASGFGTFSYEQYFGPGTRLTVT.